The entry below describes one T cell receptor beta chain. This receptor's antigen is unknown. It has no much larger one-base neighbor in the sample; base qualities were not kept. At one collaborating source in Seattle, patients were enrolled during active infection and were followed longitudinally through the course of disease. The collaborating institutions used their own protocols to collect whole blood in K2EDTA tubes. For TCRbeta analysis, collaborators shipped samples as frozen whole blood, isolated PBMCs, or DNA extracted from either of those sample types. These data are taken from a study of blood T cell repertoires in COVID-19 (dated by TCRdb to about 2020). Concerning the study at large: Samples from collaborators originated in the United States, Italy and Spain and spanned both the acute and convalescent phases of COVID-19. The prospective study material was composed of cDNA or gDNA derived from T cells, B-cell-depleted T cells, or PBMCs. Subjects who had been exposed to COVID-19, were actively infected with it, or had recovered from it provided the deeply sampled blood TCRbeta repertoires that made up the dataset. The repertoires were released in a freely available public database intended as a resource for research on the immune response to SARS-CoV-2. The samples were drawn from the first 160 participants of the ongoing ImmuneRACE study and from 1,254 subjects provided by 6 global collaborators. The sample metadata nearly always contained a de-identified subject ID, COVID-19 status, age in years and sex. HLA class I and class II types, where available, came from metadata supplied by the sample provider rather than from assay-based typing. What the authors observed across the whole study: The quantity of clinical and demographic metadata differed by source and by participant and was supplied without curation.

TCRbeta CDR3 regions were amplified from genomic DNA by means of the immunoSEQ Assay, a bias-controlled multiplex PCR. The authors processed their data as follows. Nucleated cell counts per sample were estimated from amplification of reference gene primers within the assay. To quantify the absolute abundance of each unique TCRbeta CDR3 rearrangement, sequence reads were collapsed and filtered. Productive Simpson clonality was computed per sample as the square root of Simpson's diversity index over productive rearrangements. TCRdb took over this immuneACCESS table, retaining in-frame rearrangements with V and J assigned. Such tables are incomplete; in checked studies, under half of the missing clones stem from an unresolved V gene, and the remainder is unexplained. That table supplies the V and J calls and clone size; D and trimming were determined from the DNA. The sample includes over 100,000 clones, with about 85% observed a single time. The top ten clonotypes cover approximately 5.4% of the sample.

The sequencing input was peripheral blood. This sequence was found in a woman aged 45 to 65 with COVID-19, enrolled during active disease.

The DNA sequence is TGTGCCTGGAGTGCCGGGTTTGGAAACACCATATATTTT. Its protein product is CAWSAGFGNTIYF. This receptor chain uses TRBV30 and TRBJ1-3; the D gene cannot be resolved reliably. CDR1 and CDR2 are drawn from the germline V gene (reference sequence): GTSNPN, SVGIG. Including cysteine and phenylalanine, the CDR3 has 13 amino acids. The CDR3 DNA has 39 bases and is translated from base 1. V is shortened by 1 base, J by 3 bases, and the region joining them spans 7 bases. With all but the CDR3 taken from the reference TRBV30 and TRBJ1-3 genes, the full variable domain is: SQTIHQWPATLVQPVGSPLSLECTVEGTSNPNLYWYRQAAGRGLQLLFYSVGIGQISSEVPQNLSASRPQDRQFILSSKKLLLSDSGFYLCAWSAGFGNTIYFGEGSWLTVV.